Below, 21 T cell receptor beta chains from the same sample are listed, as sequenced in a study of blood T cell repertoires in COVID-19. Assay used: immunoSEQ multiplex PCR; TCRdb lists only in-frame clones, some missing. The sample has approximately 80,000 clones; roughly 83% are singletons. The sequenced material came from peripheral blood. These receptors all stem from a man in his forties or fifties with active COVID-19.

This chain uses TRBV5-6 with TRBJ1-2; 11 bases are a match to TRBD1. The CDR3 runs to 15 residues. Germline V gene lookup returns CDR1 SGHDT and CDR2 YYEEEE. J gave up 8 bases and V 3 bases, and 9 bases lay outside the gene matches. CDR3 residues: CASSWGQGVSLGYTF. The CDR3 nucleotides are TGTGCCAGCAGCTGGGGACAGGGGGTATCGTTGGGCTACACCTTC.

The rearrangement links TRBV18 to TRBJ1-2; no definite D call. The CDR3 contains 16 residues. CDR1 and CDR2 from the germline V gene are KGHSH and LQKENI. V gave up 1 base and J gave up 5 bases, with 17 bases separating them. CDR3 protein: CASSPLNVATLYGYTF. CDR3 DNA: TGTGCCAGCTCACCACTCAATGTAGCGACCCTTTATGGCTACACCTTC. The full variable domain, rest sourced from reference TRBV18 and TRBJ1-2, is NAGVMQNPRHLVRRRGQEARLRCSPMKGHSHVYWYRQLPEEGLKFMVYLQKENIIDESGMPKERFSAEFPKEGPSILRIQQVVRGDSAAYFCASSPLNVATLYGYTFGSGTRLTVV.

This rearrangement joins TRBV7-9 to TRBJ2-7; 7 nucleotides match TRBD1. CDR3 length equals 15 residues. After removal of 5 bases from V and 2 bases from J, the junction contained 9 bases not matched to a gene. Germline V gives CDR1 SEHNR, CDR2 FQNEAQ (reference sequence). The CDR3 reads CASSLAGTEAYEQYF. The CDR3 DNA sequence: TGTGCCAGCAGCCTGGCCGGGACAGAGGCCTACGAGCAGTACTTC.

This chain links TRBV2 with TRBJ2-2, with TRBD2 identical over 11 bases. V was clipped by 4 bases and J by 7 bases; unmatched bases: 2. This CDR3 region has 14 residues. Germline V gene lookup returns CDR1 SNHLY and CDR2 FYNNEI. In DNA form, the CDR3 reads TGTGCCAGCAGTGGACTAGCGGGGTACGGGGAGCTGTTTTTT. This encodes CASSGLAGYGELFF.

The chain is built from TRBV10-3 and TRBJ2-7, with 9 bases fitting TRBD1. Losses at the gene ends were 2 bases for V and 6 bases for J; bases not matched to a gene: 5. The CDR3 is 14 residues long. Germline V CDR1 and CDR2: ENHRY, SYGVKD. The CDR3 bases are TGTGCCATCAGTGAGGGGACAGGGCGAGGCGAGCAGTACTTC. Residues: CAISEGTGRGEQYF.

V and J are TRBV24-1 and TRBJ1-4; TRBD1 agrees at 7 bases. Germline values: CDR1 KGHDR, CDR2 SFDVKD. CDR3 length: 13 residues. V shed 0 bases, J shed 13 bases, and the junction held 4 bases outside the gene matches. The CDR3 nucleotides are TGTGCCACCAGTGATTTGCGACAGGGAAGACTGTTTTTT. This encodes CATSDLRQGRLFF.

The rearrangement links TRBV11-1 to TRBJ2-7, with D tentatively TRBD1 (5 bases). CDR1 SGHAT and CDR2 FQDESV come from the germline V gene (reference sequence). V was clipped by 5 bases and J by 3 bases, with 11 bases between them. The CDR3 is made up of 13 amino acids. The DNA of the CDR3 is TGTGCCAGCAGCCTACAGGTGGACTACGAGCAGTACTTC. This codes for CASSLQVDYEQYF.

This rearrangement joins TRBV6-5 to TRBJ1-4; possibly TRBD1 for D (6 bases). The CDR3 contains 15 residues. Germline CDR1 MNHEY, CDR2 SVGAGI. Deletions cut 6 bases from V and 3 bases from J, with 14 bases between. The CDR3 spells CASSPDRTSNEKLFF. The CDR3, as DNA: TGTGCCAGCAGCCCCGACAGGACGTCTAATGAAAAACTGTTTTTT.

The chain carries TRBV19 and TRBJ2-7, with unresolved D. The germline V gene encodes CDR1 LNHDA and CDR2 SQIVND (reference sequence). The CDR3 length is 16 residues. V gave up 3 bases and J gave up 2 bases, with 17 bases separating them. In DNA form, the CDR3 reads TGTGCCAGTAGTATCCCTGGGCCGCCCCTGACCTACGAGCAGTACTTC. Protein product: CASSIPGPPLTYEQYF.

The chain uses TRBV9 and TRBJ1-6, with D perhaps matching TRBD1 (5 bases). Germline V CDR1 and CDR2: SGDLS, YYNGEE. The CDR3 spans 15 residues. Between the trimmed V and J ends, which lost 4 bases and 7 bases, there was a span of 15 bases. CDR3 protein: CASSPHQGQNSPLHF. CDR3 nucleotides: TGTGCCAGCAGCCCCCATCAGGGTCAGAATTCACCCCTCCACTTT.

V is TRBV24-1 and J is TRBJ2-1, with TRBD2 matching over 7 bases. V lost 5 bases, J lost 0 bases, and 9 bases stayed unmatched. This CDR3 is built from 17 residues. Germline CDR1 KGHDR, CDR2 SFDVKD. The CDR3 region is CATSGPGLKSSYNEQFF. The CDR3 region has the DNA TGTGCCACCAGTGGCCCGGGACTAAAGAGCTCCTACAATGAGCAGTTCTTC.

In this sample, this clone turned up a few times. This sequence joins TRBV11-2 and TRBJ1-6; D is possibly TRBD1 (5 bases). Trimming took 7 bases from V and 5 from J, leaving 18 bases between them. In germline, CDR1 is SGHAT, CDR2 FQNNGV. The CDR3 has 16 residues. The CDR3 region is CASTTGRGGHNSPLHF. CDR3 bases: TGTGCCAGCACTACTGGGAGGGGAGGACATAATTCACCCCTCCACTTT.

In its sample, this clone was seen once. This chain links TRBV9 with TRBJ2-7; D might be TRBD2 (5 bases). With 4 bases removed from V and 1 base from J, the gap between germline ends came to 15 bases. Germline V gene sequence: CDR1 SGDLS, CDR2 YYNGEE. The CDR3 sequence is 15 residues long. In DNA, the CDR3 is TGTGCCAGCAGCCCTATGTCGGGAACATCCTACGAGCAGTACTTC. Translated: CASSPMSGTSYEQYF.

This chain uses TRBV18 with TRBJ2-3, with 9 bases that match TRBD2. CDR1 is KGHSH and CDR2 is LQKENI in the germline V gene. V was clipped by 3 bases and J by 1 base; unmatched bases: 11. The CDR3 has 18 amino acids. The CDR3 DNA follows: TGTGCCAGCTCACCCTTGAGGGGAGCGGGGGGTCGCACAGATACGCAGTATTTT. Amino acid sequence: CASSPLRGAGGRTDTQYF.

The chain joins TRBV5-4 to TRBJ1-3; a possible D gene is TRBD1 (6 bases). Germline V gene data show CDR1 as SGHNT and CDR2 as YYREEE (reference sequence). The V and J ends lost 1 base and 2 bases respectively, with 16 bases between them. This CDR3 is 17 amino acids long. CDR3 residues: CASSLRGNPGPGNTIYF. The CDR3 DNA sequence: TGTGCCAGCAGCTTGAGGGGGAACCCAGGCCCTGGAAACACCATATATTTT. Using reference TRBV5-4 and TRBJ1-3 for the parts outside the CDR3, the full variable domain is ETGVTQSPTHLIKTRGQQVTLRCSSQSGHNTVSWYQQALGQGPQFIFQYYREEENGRGNFPPRFSGLQFPNYSSELNVNALELDDSALYLCASSLRGNPGPGNTIYFGEGSWLTVV.

The chain employs TRBV25-1 and TRBJ2-7; TRBD2 might be the D (5 bases). This CDR3 has 14 residues. Per germline, CDR1 MGHDK and CDR2 SYGVNS. The ends were cut back, 4 bases at V and 2 bases at J, with 12 bases in the middle. Written as DNA, the CDR3 is TGTGCCAGCAGTGCGATAGCGCGCCCCTACGAGCAGTACTTC. Translation: CASSAIARPYEQYF.

The chain couples TRBV7-2 to TRBJ2-7, with 12 bases aligning to TRBD2. CDR1 and CDR2 from the germline V gene are SGHTA and FQGNSA. V trimming: 5 bases; J trimming: 4 bases; junction bases outside the gene matches: 15. This CDR3 has 18 amino acids. The CDR3 DNA reads TGTGCCAGCAGCGTAAATGGGGCTAGCGGGGGGGCCTTTTACGAGCAGTACTTC. This sequence encodes CASSVNGASGGAFYEQYF.

This clone appeared once. This chain links TRBV3-1 (or the pseudogene TRBV3-2) with TRBJ1-3; TRBD1 might be the D (5 bases). Germline assignment: CDR1 LGHDT and CDR2 YNNKEL (reference sequence). CDR3 length equals 16 residues. V was clipped by 2 bases and J by 1 base, with 12 bases between them. The CDR3 is CASSQPPAGSGNTIYF. CDR3 in DNA: TGTGCCAGCAGCCAACCCCCGGCAGGGTCTGGAAACACCATATATTTT.

The chain is built from TRBV2 and TRBJ2-7; 11 bases agree with TRBD1. The trim removed 6 bases at V and 6 bases at J, leaving 4 bases unmatched. CDR3 length: 13 residues. Germline CDR1 is SNHLY and CDR2 is FYNNEI. The DNA for the CDR3 is TGTGCCAGCAGCCGGGACAGGGGGGGCGAGCAGTACTTC. This encodes CASSRDRGGEQYF.

This chain joins TRBV7-3 and TRBJ1-1; 9 bases map to TRBD1. This CDR3 comprises 14 residues. Trimming cost V 5 bases and J 5 bases; bases outside gene matches: 6. The germline V gene encodes CDR1 SGHTA and CDR2 FQGTGA. This CDR3 reads CASSPTGGSTEAFF. The CDR3 DNA is TGTGCCAGCAGCCCGACAGGGGGTAGTACTGAAGCTTTCTTT.

This chain connects TRBV15 to TRBJ2-5, with D maybe TRBD1 (5 bases). Germline CDR1 and CDR2: LNHNV and YYDKDF (reference sequence). The V end lost 5 bases, the J end lost 5 bases, and 12 bases lay between the germline ends. This CDR3 spans 13 amino acids. The DNA for the CDR3 is TGTGCCACCAGCGGTCAGGGTCTGGAGACCCAGTACTTC. This translates into CATSGQGLETQYF. Combining the CDR3 with reference TRBV15 and TRBJ2-5 gives the whole variable domain DAMVIQNPRYQVTQFGKPVTLSCSQTLNHNVMYWYQQKSSQAPKLLFHYYDKDFNNEADTPDNFQSRRPNTSFCFLDIRSPGLGDTAMYLCATSGQGLETQYFGPGTRLLVL.